This passage covers 16 T cell receptor beta chains from one sample sequenced in a study of OX40 agonist ivuxolimab in advanced cancers. Profiling relied on immunoSEQ multiplex PCR, and the TCRdb table lists in-frame clones only, not all of them. The data hold about 84,000 clones, with over 85% observed a single time. The source material was CD4+ or CD8+ T cells sorted from blood, sampled in a trial of the OX40 agonist ivuxolimab. These receptors were taken from an adult with an advanced solid tumor such as melanoma, head and neck, liver or kidney cancer.

The chain employs TRBV5-1 and TRBJ2-2; 9 nucleotides agree with TRBD1. Trimming removed 4 bases from V and 4 bases from J; junction bases left unmatched: 5. CDR1 is SGHRS and CDR2 is YFSETQ in the germline V gene. CDR3 length: 15 residues. CDR3 DNA: TGCGCCAGCAGCGGGACAGGGACCACCACCGGGGAGCTGTTTTTT. It encodes CASSGTGTTTGELFF.

The J gene is TRBJ2-2, the V gene TRBV19; 10 bases fit TRBD1. This CDR3 is built from 15 residues. The trim removed 5 bases at V and 7 bases at J, leaving 7 bases unmatched. In germline, CDR1 is LNHDA, CDR2 SQIVND (reference sequence). The CDR3 sequence: CASSVGQGRVGELFF. The CDR3 region has the DNA TGTGCCAGTAGTGTGGGACAGGGGAGGGTCGGGGAGCTGTTTTTT.

DNA of the CDR3: TGTGCCAGCAGTGATCGTTTGACAGGGCGGAATGAAAAACTGTTTTTT. Translation: CASSDRLTGRNEKLFF. This chain joins TRBV25-1 and TRBJ1-4; 7 positions agree with TRBD1. Germline lookup yields CDR1 MGHDK and CDR2 SYGVNS. J was trimmed by 5 bases and V by 3 bases; bases with no gene match: 9. The CDR3 loop spans 16 amino acids.

V usage is TRBV7-2 and J usage is TRBJ2-2; 8 bases are a match to TRBD2. The V segment lost 2 bases and the J segment 6 bases; nucleotides outside the gene matches: 8. The germline V gene encodes CDR1 SGHTA and CDR2 FQGNSA. The CDR3 contains 16 residues. The CDR3 DNA follows: TGTGCCAGCAGCTTATTAAGCGGGAGAGTCCCCGGGGAGCTGTTTTTT. Translated, it gives CASSLLSGRVPGELFF. The full variable domain, rest sourced from reference TRBV7-2 and TRBJ2-2, is GAGVSQSPSNKVTEKGKDVELRCDPISGHTALYWYRQSLGQGLEFLIYFQGNSAPDKSGLPSDRFSAERTGGSVSTLTIQRTQQEDSAVYLCASSLLSGRVPGELFFGEGSRLTVL.

The sample holds one count of this clone. The chain employs TRBV7-8 and TRBJ1-5; D uncertain. V lost 1 base to trimming and J lost 4 bases, with 11 bases between them. Germline V gives CDR1 SGHVS, CDR2 FQNEAQ. The CDR3 spans 15 residues. CDR3: CASSLGPTPNQPQHF. The CDR3 DNA sequence: TGTGCCAGCAGCTTAGGACCAACTCCAAATCAGCCCCAGCATTTT.

This chain links TRBV5-6 with TRBJ2-5; possible D gene TRBD1, 5 bases. The germline CDR1 and CDR2 sequences are SGHDT and YYEEEE. The V end was cut by 4 bases, the J end by 1 base, with 17 bases between. This CDR3 region has 16 residues. This CDR3 is CASSPNRGSSQETQYF. CDR3 sequence (DNA): TGTGCCAGCAGCCCCAATAGGGGTTCATCCCAAGAGACCCAGTACTTC.

This rearrangement joins TRBV19 to TRBJ1-2, with a possible D match to TRBD1 (6 bases). This CDR3 has 18 amino acids. The germline CDR1 and CDR2 sequences are LNHDA and SQIVND (reference sequence). Between the trimmed V and J ends, which lost 2 bases and 7 bases, there was a span of 26 bases. The CDR3 DNA sequence: TGTGCCAGTAGTATAAGTTTCCCCGGGACACCCACAAAGTTTGGCTACACCTTC. It codes for CASSISFPGTPTKFGYTF.

The chain employs TRBV6-1 and TRBJ1-2; possibly TRBD1 for D (6 bases). This CDR3 has 13 residues. CDR1 MNHNS and CDR2 SASEGT come from the germline V gene. The V end lost 8 bases, the J end lost 2 bases, and 12 bases lay between the germline ends. DNA of the CDR3: TGTGCCAGCTTTGGACAGTTAAACTATGGCTACACCTTC. It encodes CASFGQLNYGYTF.

V usage is TRBV6-5 and J usage is TRBJ1-2; no definite D call. Trimming removed 7 bases at V and 7 bases at J, with 16 bases between. CDR1 MNHEY and CDR2 SVGAGI come from the germline V gene. The CDR3 runs 13 residues. The CDR3 sequence: CASKGGPRIGYTF. CDR3 sequence (DNA): TGTGCCAGCAAGGGCGGGCCGCGAATTGGCTACACCTTC.

The V and J genes are TRBV30 and TRBJ1-5, with 9 bases matching TRBD1. V trimming: 0 bases; J trimming: 6 bases; junction bases outside the gene matches: 9. CDR3 length: 16 residues. The germline V gene has CDR1 GTSNPN and CDR2 SVGIG (reference sequence). For the CDR3, the DNA is TGTGCCTGGAGTGTCGCCAGGGGACAGGGCTTTCAGCCCCAGCATTTT. Translated, it gives CAWSVARGQGFQPQHF.

V is TRBV19 and J is TRBJ2-1; TRBD2 aligns across 10 bases. The CDR3 has 21 amino acids. Germline V gene data show CDR1 as LNHDA and CDR2 as SQIVND (reference sequence). Trimming took 1 base from V and 2 from J; bases not matched to a gene: 17. The CDR3 sequence: CASSIGSWASGGKQAYNEQFF. For the CDR3, the DNA is TGTGCCAGTAGTATAGGCAGTTGGGCTAGCGGGGGAAAACAGGCCTACAATGAGCAGTTCTTC.

The CDR3 region is CASSEARRNTQYF. DNA for the CDR3: TGTGCCAGCAGTGAAGCTCGGAGAAATACGCAGTATTTT. The chain carries TRBV6-1 and TRBJ2-3; D ambiguous. V lost 0 bases and J lost 7, with 8 bases in between. The germline V gene has CDR1 MNHNS and CDR2 SASEGT. The length of the CDR3 is 13 residues.

This chain links TRBV30 with TRBJ2-7; TRBD1 might be the D (5 bases). V dropped 4 bases and J dropped 3 bases, with 7 bases sitting between them. Germline V gene data show CDR1 as GTSNPN and CDR2 as SVGIG (reference sequence). This CDR3 is built from 11 residues. The DNA for the CDR3 is TGTGCCTGGACCAGGGACTACGAGCAGTACTTC. Encoded protein: CAWTRDYEQYF.

This clone appeared a few times. This chain links TRBV11-2 with TRBJ2-7; D is perhaps TRBD2 (6 bases). The CDR3 totals 14 residues. Trimming stripped 5 bases from V and 2 bases from J, with 13 bases between. CDR1 and CDR2 from the germline V gene are SGHAT and FQNNGV. CDR3: CASSASGGPYEQYF. The CDR3 DNA reads as TGTGCCAGCAGCGCCTCCGGGGGTCCCTACGAGCAGTACTTC.

The chain carries TRBV6-5 and TRBJ2-3, with D possibly matching TRBD1 (6 bases). Trimming shortened V by 7 bases and J by 7 bases, and 15 bases separated the two germline ends. The germline CDR1 and CDR2 sequences are MNHEY and SVGAGI. The CDR3 spans 13 residues. The DNA for the CDR3 is TGTGCCAGCAAGAGCCCGGGGACAAATACGCAGTATTTT. Translated, it gives CASKSPGTNTQYF.

This chain links TRBV6-5 with TRBJ1-1; 7 bases match TRBD1. CDR1 is MNHEY, CDR2 SVGAGI, per germline. The CDR3 loop spans 14 amino acids. The junction had 9 bases not matched to a gene; V was cut back by 8 bases and J by 3 bases. CDR3: CASGWGRGDTEAFF. For the CDR3, the DNA is TGTGCCAGCGGTTGGGGCAGGGGGGACACTGAAGCTTTCTTT.